These T cell receptor beta chains were read from a single sample in a study of beta chain features in type 1 diabetes. Clones were sequenced by immunoSEQ multiplex PCR, and TCRdb holds only the in-frame ones, with some missing. The table includes roughly 300,000 clones, 14% detected once. Sequencing was done on a sample of naive CD4+ T cells from blood. These receptors were collected from a man aged 25-45 years with type 1 diabetes. Both conserved end residues are part of each CDR3. D genes are given only for firm matches. A row's size may be missing; if present it is once, few, many or a size class.

D gene	clone size	V gene	J gene	CDR3 protein	CDR3 DNA
NA	NA	TRBV7-9	TRBJ1-2	CASSQTSGGAGGYTF	TGTGCCAGCAGCCAAACTTCGGGGGGCGCTGGAGGCTACACCTTC
TRBD2	NA	TRBV7-9	TRBJ2-1	CASSHQVSGGADEQFF	TGTGCCAGCAGCCACCAAGTCTCGGGAGGGGCCGATGAGCAGTTCTTC
NA	NA	TRBV7-8	TRBJ2-1	CASSLDAIGAYNEQFF	TGTGCCAGCAGCTTAGATGCGATCGGTGCGTACAATGAGCAGTTCTTC
NA	NA	TRBV28	TRBJ2-3	CASSLRRGTQYF	TGTGCCAGCAGTTTACGACGGGGTACGCAGTATTTT
NA	few	TRBV20-1	TRBJ2-7	CSALAYEQYF	TGCAGTGCTCTTGCCTACGAGCAGTACTTC
TRBD1	NA	TRBV7-9	TRBJ2-7	CASSFGQGPGEQYF	TGTGCCAGCAGCTTCGGACAGGGCCCAGGCGAGCAGTACTTC
NA	few	TRBV18	TRBJ1-5	CASSPGGALRGNQPQHF	TGTGCCAGCTCACCGGGCGGGGCCCTTCGGGGCAATCAGCCCCAGCATTTT
TRBD2	NA	TRBV2	TRBJ2-5	CASSPRLAQETQYF	TGTGCCAGCAGTCCCAGACTAGCGCAAGAGACCCAGTACTTC
TRBD1	NA	TRBV5-1	TRBJ1-2	CASSSGQGQHGYTF	TGCGCCAGCAGCTCCGGACAGGGGCAGCATGGCTACACCTTC
NA	few	TRBV4-3	TRBJ1-4	CASSQEGRRGNEKLFF	TGCGCCAGCAGCCAAGAGGGGAGGAGGGGTAATGAAAAACTGTTTTTT
TRBD1	NA	TRBV27	TRBJ1-5	CASGRTGDQPQHF	TGTGCCAGCGGACGAACAGGGGATCAGCCCCAGCATTTT
NA	few	TRBV5-1	TRBJ2-1	CASSLNEFRGEQFF	TGCGCCAGCAGCCTAAATGAATTTCGGGGTGAGCAGTTCTTC
TRBD1	NA	TRBV5-5	TRBJ1-4	CASGGEKLFF	TGTGCCTCAGGGGGTGAAAAACTGTTTTTT
NA	NA	TRBV6-1	TRBJ1-1	CASRLRLRNTEAFF	TGTGCCAGCAGACTGAGATTGAGGAACACTGAAGCTTTCTTT
TRBD2	few	TRBV28	TRBJ2-7	CASSPAGLTTYEQYF	TGTGCCAGCAGTCCAGCGGGACTTACTACCTACGAGCAGTACTTC
TRBD2	NA	TRBV25-1	TRBJ2-1	CASSPRTSGRGNEQFF	TGTGCCAGCAGCCCCCGGACTAGCGGGAGGGGCAATGAGCAGTTCTTC
TRBD1	few	TRBV5-1	TRBJ2-3	CASGTGTGDGDTQYF	TGCGCCAGCGGAACCGGGACAGGGGACGGGGATACGCAGTATTTT
NA	few	TRBV7-2	TRBJ2-5	CASSPASVRSHGTQYF	TGTGCCAGCAGCCCAGCGTCAGTCCGCTCCCACGGGACCCAGTACTTC
NA	NA	TRBV27	TRBJ2-7	CASSLSGVYEQYF	TGTGCCAGCAGTTTAAGCGGAGTCTACGAGCAGTACTTC
NA	few	TRBV15	TRBJ2-7	CATSRDYRDYEQYF	TGTGCCACCAGCAGAGATTACAGGGACTACGAGCAGTACTTC
TRBD2	few	TRBV6-6	TRBJ2-1	CASTSGKSASYNEQFF	TGTGCCAGCACCAGCGGGAAATCCGCCTCCTACAATGAGCAGTTCTTC
TRBD2	NA	TRBV4-3	TRBJ2-1	CASSQVLAGTEQFF	TGCGCCAGCAGCCAAGTCCTAGCGGGAACTGAGCAGTTCTTC
TRBD1	NA	TRBV5-1	TRBJ2-1	CASSSQGGGPSSYNEQFF	TGCGCCAGCAGCTCGCAAGGGGGCGGTCCGAGCTCCTACAATGAGCAGTTCTTC
NA	NA	TRBV25-1	TRBJ1-4	CASSAPRKLFF	TGTGCCAGCAGTGCCCCCAGAAAACTGTTTTTT
TRBD2	few	TRBV11-1	TRBJ2-2	CASREPTSGGELFF	TGTGCCAGCAGGGAGCCGACTAGCGGCGGGGAGCTGTTTTTT
NA	few	TRBV9	TRBJ2-7	CASSVGRDLSYEQYF	TGTGCCAGCAGCGTAGGGCGGGATCTCTCCTACGAGCAGTACTTC
NA	few	TRBV15	TRBJ1-5	CATSSRVFFNQPQHF	TGTGCCACCAGCTCCCGGGTCTTCTTCAATCAGCCCCAGCATTTT
TRBD1	NA	TRBV6-1	TRBJ2-3	CATGQGQGIADTQYF	TGTGCCACCGGCCAGGGACAGGGTATCGCAGATACGCAGTATTTT
NA	few	TRBV28	TRBJ2-3	CASSPLRSTQYF	TGTGCCAGCAGCCCCCTCCGTTCTACGCAGTATTTT
TRBD1	NA	TRBV5-1	TRBJ2-3	CASSLTGGSDTQYF	TGCGCCAGCAGCTTGACAGGGGGATCAGATACGCAGTATTTT
NA	NA	TRBV9	TRBJ2-3	CASSVLIGAGTDTQYF	TGTGCCAGCAGCGTACTGATTGGAGCGGGCACAGATACGCAGTATTTT
TRBD1	NA	TRBV2	TRBJ2-4	CASSDQGANIQYF	TGTGCCAGCAGTGATCAGGGGGCGAACATTCAGTACTTC
NA	NA	TRBV30	TRBJ2-7	CAWSVRGRVRSEQYF	TGTGCCTGGAGTGTACGCGGCAGGGTACGCTCCGAGCAGTACTTC
NA	few	TRBV29-1	TRBJ2-7	CSAGGGRGYEQYF	TGCAGCGCCGGTGGGGGCAGGGGCTACGAGCAGTACTTC
TRBD1	NA	TRBV7-3	TRBJ2-3	CASSFRTGGGTDTQYF	TGTGCCAGCAGCTTTAGGACAGGGGGAGGCACAGATACGCAGTATTTT
TRBD1	few	TRBV7-2	TRBJ1-1	CASSSGQWNTEAFF	TGTGCCAGCAGCTCGGGACAGTGGAACACTGAAGCTTTCTTT
TRBD2	NA	TRBV27	TRBJ2-7	CASSYETSGIYEQYF	TGTGCCAGCAGTTACGAGACTAGCGGGATCTACGAGCAGTACTTC
NA	few	TRBV30	TRBJ2-2	CAWSVPTGRGNTGELFF	TGTGCCTGGAGTGTACCTACCGGCAGGGGGAACACCGGGGAGCTGTTTTTT
NA	NA	TRBV28	TRBJ2-7	CASSPLTLGASYEQYF	TGTGCCAGCAGCCCTCTCACGCTGGGGGCGTCCTACGAGCAGTACTTC
NA	few	TRBV14	TRBJ2-4	CASSQGGFQAKNIQYF	TGTGCCAGCAGCCAAGGAGGGTTTCAGGCCAAAAACATTCAGTACTTC
NA	NA	TRBV2	TRBJ2-1	CASRDTSSDEQFF	TGTGCCAGCAGAGATACTAGCAGCGATGAGCAGTTCTTC